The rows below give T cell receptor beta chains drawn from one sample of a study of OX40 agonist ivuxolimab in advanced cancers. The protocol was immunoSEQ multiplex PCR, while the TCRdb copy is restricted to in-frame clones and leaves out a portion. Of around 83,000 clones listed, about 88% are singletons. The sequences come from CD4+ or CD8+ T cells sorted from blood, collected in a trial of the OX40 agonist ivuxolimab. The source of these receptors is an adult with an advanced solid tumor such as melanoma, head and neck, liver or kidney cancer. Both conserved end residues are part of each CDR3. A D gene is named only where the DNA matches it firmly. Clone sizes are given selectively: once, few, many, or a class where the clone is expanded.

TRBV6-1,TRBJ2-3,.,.,TGTGCCAGCAAAATTTATCAAACAGATACGCAGTATTTT,CASKIYQTDTQYF
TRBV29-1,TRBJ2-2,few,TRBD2,TGCAGCTCTAGCGGGGCCGATTCGAACACCGGGGAGCTGTTTTTT,CSSSGADSNTGELFF
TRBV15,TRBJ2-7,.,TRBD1,TGTGCCACCAGCAGAAGGACAGGGGACGAGCAGTACTTC,CATSRRTGDEQYF
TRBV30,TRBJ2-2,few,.,TGTGCCCGAGCTAGCGTTTCCGGGGAGCTGTTTTTT,CARASVSGELFF
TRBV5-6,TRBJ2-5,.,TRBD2,TGTGCCAGCAGCTGGACTAGCGGACAAGAGACCCAGTACTTC,CASSWTSGQETQYF
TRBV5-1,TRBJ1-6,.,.,TGCGCCAGCAGCCGTTCGTTGGGGGGAAGCTCCTATAATTCACCCCTCCACTTT,CASSRSLGGSSYNSPLHF
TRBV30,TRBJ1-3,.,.,TGTGCCTGGAGTACAGGGCCTGGAAACACCATATATTTT,CAWSTGPGNTIYF
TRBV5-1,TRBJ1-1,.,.,TGCGCCAGCAGCTCCGGAGGCGGGAACACTGAAGCTTTCTTT,CASSSGGGNTEAFF
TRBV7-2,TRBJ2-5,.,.,TGTGCCAGCAGCCGTTCCGACCAAATCCTCCGAGAGACCCAGTACTTC,CASSRSDQILRETQYF
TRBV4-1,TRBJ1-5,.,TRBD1,TGCGCCAGCAGCCAAGAGTTAGCAGGGGGCAGTCAGCCCCAGCATTTT,CASSQELAGGSQPQHF
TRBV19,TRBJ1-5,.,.,TGTGCCAGTAGTATAAGACGGAATCAGCCCCAGCATTTT,CASSIRRNQPQHF
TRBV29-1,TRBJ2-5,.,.,TGCAGCGGAGGGACAACCCAAGAGACCCAGTACTTC,CSGGTTQETQYF
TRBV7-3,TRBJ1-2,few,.,TGTGCCAGCGGGGGCCCGGACTATGGCTACACCTTC,CASGGPDYGYTF
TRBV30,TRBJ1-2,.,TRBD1,TGTGCCTGGAATGCTCAGGGGGCGGACAGGGGCTACACCTTC,CAWNAQGADRGYTF
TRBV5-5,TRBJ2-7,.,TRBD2,TGTGCCAGCAGCTTAACAGCGGGAACCACCTACGAGCAGTACTTC,CASSLTAGTTYEQYF
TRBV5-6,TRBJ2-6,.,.,TGTGCCAGCAGCCACTTGGCCTCTGGGGCCAACGTCCTGACTTTC,CASSHLASGANVLTF
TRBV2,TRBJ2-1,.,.,TGTGCCAGCAGTGAAGGGGGGGCTGAGCAGTTCTTC,CASSEGGAEQFF
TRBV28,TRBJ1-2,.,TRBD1,TGTGCCAGCAGACCTCAATGGACAGGAGTACCTAACTATGGCTACACCTTC,CASRPQWTGVPNYGYTF
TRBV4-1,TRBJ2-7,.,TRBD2,TGCGCCAGCAGCACTCAAGTGAGAAGCGGGGGGGCCGGTAGTTACGAGCAGTACTTC,CASSTQVRSGGAGSYEQYF
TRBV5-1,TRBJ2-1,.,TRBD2,TGCGCCAGCAGCCTCTACCAACTAGCGGGGGGCTCCAATGAGCAGTTCTTC,CASSLYQLAGGSNEQFF
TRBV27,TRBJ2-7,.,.,TGTGCCAGCAGGCCCGGCGGGCAGGGCCGCTACGAGCAGTACTTC,CASRPGGQGRYEQYF
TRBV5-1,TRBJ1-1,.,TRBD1,TGCGCCAGCAGCTTGGTCGTAGGCGGCAGGGGGTCTGAAGCTTTCTTT,CASSLVVGGRGSEAFF
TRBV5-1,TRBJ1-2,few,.,TGCGCCAGTATGGGGGACCTGACCTATGGCTACACCTTC,CASMGDLTYGYTF
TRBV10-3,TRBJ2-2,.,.,TGTGCCATCAGTGAGGAAGACACCGGGGAGCTGTTTTTT,CAISEEDTGELFF
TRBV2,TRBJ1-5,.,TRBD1,TGTGCCAGCAGTTCCCGGGACAGGGGAAGCAATCAGCCCCAGCATTTT,CASSSRDRGSNQPQHF
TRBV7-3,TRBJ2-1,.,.,TGTGCCAGCAGCTTAGTAGTGGGACCCAGCTCCTACAATGAGCAGTTCTTC,CASSLVVGPSSYNEQFF
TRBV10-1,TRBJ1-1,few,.,TGCGCCAGCAGTGAGTCCGGGAACACTGAAGCTTTCTTT,CASSESGNTEAFF
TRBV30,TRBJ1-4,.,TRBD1,TGTGCCTGGGGGACAGCTGAAAAACTGTTTTTT,CAWGTAEKLFF
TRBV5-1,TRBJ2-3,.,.,TGCGCCAGCAGCTTGGGGCCCACAGATACGCAGTATTTT,CASSLGPTDTQYF
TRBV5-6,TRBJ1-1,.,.,TGTGCCAGCAGCGAGGACCCAAGTCCGGAGGGGTCTGAAGCTTTCTTT,CASSEDPSPEGSEAFF
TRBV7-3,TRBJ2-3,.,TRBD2,TGTGCCAGCAGCCCGGGACTAGCGGAGGCGGGAGATACGCAGTATTTT,CASSPGLAEAGDTQYF
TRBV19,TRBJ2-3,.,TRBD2,TGTGCCAGTAGAGCAGCGGGAGGGATAGATACGCAGTATTTT,CASRAAGGIDTQYF
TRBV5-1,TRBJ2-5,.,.,TGCGCCAGCAGCTTGTACCAAGAGACCCAGTACTTC,CASSLYQETQYF
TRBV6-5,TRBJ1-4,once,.,TGTGCCAGCACCTGGACAACTAATGAAAAACTGTTTTTT,CASTWTTNEKLFF
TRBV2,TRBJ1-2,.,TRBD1,TGTGCCAGCAGTCCACAGGGGATCCATGGCTACACCTTC,CASSPQGIHGYTF
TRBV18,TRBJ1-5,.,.,TGTGCCAGCTCACAGGGGTCAGCCCGGGGCAATCAGCCCCAGCATTTT,CASSQGSARGNQPQHF
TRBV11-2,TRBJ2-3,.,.,TGTGCCAGCAGCGTGGACTTCCTGGTGACTGCTACGCAGTATTTT,CASSVDFLVTATQYF
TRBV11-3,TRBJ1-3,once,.,TGTGCCAGCAGCTTATTCAGCGGAGGGCTCTCTGGAAACACCATATATTTT,CASSLFSGGLSGNTIYF
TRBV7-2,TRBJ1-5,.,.,TGTGCCAGCGGCGCGAACCAAGCAGGGAACGCTCAGCCCCAGCATTTT,CASGANQAGNAQPQHF
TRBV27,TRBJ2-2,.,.,TGTGCCAGCCGCGGGCAGAACACCGGGGAGCTGTTTTTT,CASRGQNTGELFF
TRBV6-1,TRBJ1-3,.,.,TGTGCCAGCAGCGACATCGGCGGCTCTGGAAACACCATATATTTT,CASSDIGGSGNTIYF
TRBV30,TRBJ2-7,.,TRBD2,TGTGCCTGGAGGCCGTTAGGGGCTAGCGGGGGCGAGCAGTACTTC,CAWRPLGASGGEQYF
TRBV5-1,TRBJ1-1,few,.,TGCGCCAGCAGCTTTAACAGTGCCACTATGAACACTGAAGCTTTCTTT,CASSFNSATMNTEAFF
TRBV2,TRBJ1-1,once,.,TGTGCCAGCAGTGACCCTGATACCCGGAACACTGAAGCTTTCTTT,CASSDPDTRNTEAFF
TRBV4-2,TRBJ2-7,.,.,TGTGCCAGCAGCCAATTGGGGGACCGGGAGCAGTACTTC,CASSQLGDREQYF
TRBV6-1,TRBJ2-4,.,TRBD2,TGTGCCAGCAGACTAGCGGGAAACATTCAGTACTTC,CASRLAGNIQYF
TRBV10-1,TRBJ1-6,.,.,TGCGCCAGCACCACAACGGGGGGGGTGTACAGCCTTTTACCCCTCCACTTT,CASTTTGGVYSLLPLHF
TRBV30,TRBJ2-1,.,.,TGTGCCTGGATCAGCAAGGGGTTGAGCTCCTACAATGAGCAGTTCTTC,CAWISKGLSSYNEQFF
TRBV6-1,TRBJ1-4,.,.,TGTGCCAGCAGAAGGACACCGGGGGAAAAACTGTTTTTT,CASRRTPGEKLFF
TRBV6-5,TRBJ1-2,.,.,TGTGCCAGCAGTTACTCGATTCTCGGCCTCTATGGCTACACCTTC,CASSYSILGLYGYTF
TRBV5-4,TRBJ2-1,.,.,TGTGCCAGCAGCTTGGCCTACGGGGTCTCCTACAATGAGCAGTTCTTC,CASSLAYGVSYNEQFF
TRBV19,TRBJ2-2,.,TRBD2,TGTGCCAGTAGTATGAGGGGACTAGCGGGGGCCAGAAACACCGGGGAGCTGTTTTTT,CASSMRGLAGARNTGELFF